The T cell receptor (beta chain) under discussion was sequenced for a study of Ad26.COV2.S vaccination and SARS-CoV-2 variants. Overall study: Donor allocation was to the COV1001 Ad26.COV2.S trial arm. Intramuscular Ad26.COV2.S at 5x10^10 or 1x10^11 viral particles. Study-level results: For non-spike TCRs, breadth in vaccine recipients resembled that in placebo recipients.

The data were produced by immunoSEQ multiplex PCR, yet TCRdb's version contains in-frame clones alone and is incomplete. This sample has around 450,000 clones, with around 90% found just once. Of note for this clone: Its antigen is still unknown.

Documented treatment: some 19 received Ad26.COV2.S at low or high dose, single or two shots; 5 received placebo; per-sample allocation not given. Repertoires come from day 63 after the first vaccine or placebo injection. Trimming at V came to 3 bases and at J to 5 bases, leaving 9 bases not matched to a gene. The CDR3 runs 16 residues. The germline CDR1 and CDR2 sequences are SGHRS and YFSETQ. This sequence originates from a person aged 18-65 years who received the Ad26.COV2.S COVID-19 vaccine or a placebo. The sample here was peripheral blood, taken in a trial of Ad26.COV2.S vaccine versus placebo. The chain carries TRBV5-1 and TRBJ1-1, with 11 positions matching TRBD1. The CDR3 reads CASSSEDRGRQTEAFF. The CDR3 DNA reads as TGCGCCAGCAGCTCGGAGGACAGGGGGCGTCAAACTGAAGCTTTCTTT.